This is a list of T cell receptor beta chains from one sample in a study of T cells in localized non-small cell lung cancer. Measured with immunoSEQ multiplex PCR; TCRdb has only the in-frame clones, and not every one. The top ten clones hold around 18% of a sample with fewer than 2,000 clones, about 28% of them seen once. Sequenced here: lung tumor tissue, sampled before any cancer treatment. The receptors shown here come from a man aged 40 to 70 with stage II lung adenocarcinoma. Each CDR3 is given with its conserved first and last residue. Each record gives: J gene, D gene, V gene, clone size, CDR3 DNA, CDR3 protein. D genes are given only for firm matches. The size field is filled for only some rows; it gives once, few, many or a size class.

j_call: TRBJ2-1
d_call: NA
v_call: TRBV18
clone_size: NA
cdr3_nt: TGTGCCAGCTCACCACTTCGGGGATCGGGAGTTGGCAATGAGCAGTTCTTC
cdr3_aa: CASSPLRGSGVGNEQFF

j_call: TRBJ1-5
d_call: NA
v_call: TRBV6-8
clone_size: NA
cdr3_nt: TGTGCCAGCAGCCTCCCGAGGGCCCAGTTAAGTCATTTT
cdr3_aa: CASSLPRAQLSHF

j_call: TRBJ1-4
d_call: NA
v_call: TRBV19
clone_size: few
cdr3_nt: TGTGCCAGTAGTATCCCCGGAACTAATGAAAAACTGTTTTTT
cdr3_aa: CASSIPGTNEKLFF

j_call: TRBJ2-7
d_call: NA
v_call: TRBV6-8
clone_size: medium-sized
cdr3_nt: TGTGCCAGCAGTTCGCGACAGGGAGGCACCTACGAGCAGTACTTC
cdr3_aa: CASSSRQGGTYEQYF

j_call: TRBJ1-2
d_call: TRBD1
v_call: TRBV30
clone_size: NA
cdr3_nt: TGTGCCCTATTGGGACAGCAGCATGGCTACACCTTC
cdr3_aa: CALLGQQHGYTF

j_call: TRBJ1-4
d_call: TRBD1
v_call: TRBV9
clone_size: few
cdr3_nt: TGTGCCAGCAGTGAGTTCCACAGGGGGGACGAAAAACTGTTTTTT
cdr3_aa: CASSEFHRGDEKLFF

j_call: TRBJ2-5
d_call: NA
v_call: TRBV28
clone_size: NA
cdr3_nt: TGTGCCACAGGGGCGGGTTGGGAGACCCAGTACTTC
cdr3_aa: CATGAGWETQYF

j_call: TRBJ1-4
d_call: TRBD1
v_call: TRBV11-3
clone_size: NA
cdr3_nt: TGTGCCAGCAGCTTAGGGACAGGGAGAGGAGGTGAAAAACTGTTTTTT
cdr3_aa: CASSLGTGRGGEKLFF

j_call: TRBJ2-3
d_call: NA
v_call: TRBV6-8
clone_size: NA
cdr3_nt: TGTGCCAGCAGTTCCCCCACAGATACGCAGTATTTT
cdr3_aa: CASSSPTDTQYF

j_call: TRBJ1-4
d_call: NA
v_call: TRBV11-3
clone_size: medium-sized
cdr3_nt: TGTGCCAGCAGCTTGTCCGGGACGGATGAAAAACTGTTTTTT
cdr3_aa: CASSLSGTDEKLFF

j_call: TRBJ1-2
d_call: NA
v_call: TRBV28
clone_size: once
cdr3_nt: TGTGCCAGCAGTTTAGGCCCGACAGTCTTTGGCTACACCTTC
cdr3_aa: CASSLGPTVFGYTF

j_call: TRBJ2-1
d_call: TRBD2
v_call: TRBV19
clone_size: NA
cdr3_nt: TGTGCCAGTAGTAGAAGGACTAGCGGAGGGAACAATGAGCAGTTCTTC
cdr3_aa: CASSRRTSGGNNEQFF

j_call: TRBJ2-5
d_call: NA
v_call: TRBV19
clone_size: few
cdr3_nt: TGTGCCAGTAGCATAGGGTGGGGTTCGCCCCCCGAGACCCAGTACTTC
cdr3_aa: CASSIGWGSPPETQYF

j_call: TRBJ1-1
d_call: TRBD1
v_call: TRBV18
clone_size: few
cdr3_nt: TGTGCCAGCTCACCAACATCGGACAGGGGGACTGAAGCTTTCTTT
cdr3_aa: CASSPTSDRGTEAFF

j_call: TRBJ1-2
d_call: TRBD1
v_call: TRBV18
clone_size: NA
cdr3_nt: TGTGCCAGCTCCCGGGGACAGGGAGTAGATGGCTACACCTTC
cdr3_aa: CASSRGQGVDGYTF

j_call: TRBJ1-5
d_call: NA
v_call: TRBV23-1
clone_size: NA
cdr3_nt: TGCGCCAGCAGTCATCCGGCCCCGGGACACTTCGAGCAGCCCCAGCATTTT
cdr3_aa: CASSHPAPGHFEQPQHF

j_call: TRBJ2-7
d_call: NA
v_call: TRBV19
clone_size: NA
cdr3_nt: TGTGCCAGTAGTAGAGACAACTTATTGTATTCCTACGAGCAGTACTTC
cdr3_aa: CASSRDNLLYSYEQYF

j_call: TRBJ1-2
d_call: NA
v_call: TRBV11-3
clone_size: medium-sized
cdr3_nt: TGTGCCAGCAGCTTAGGGTCAGGGCATAACTATGGCTACACCTTC
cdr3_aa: CASSLGSGHNYGYTF

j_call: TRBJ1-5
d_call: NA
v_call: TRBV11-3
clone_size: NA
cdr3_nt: TGTGCCAGCAGCTTCCAGGGTAGCAGCAATCAGCCCCAGCATTTT
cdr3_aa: CASSFQGSSNQPQHF

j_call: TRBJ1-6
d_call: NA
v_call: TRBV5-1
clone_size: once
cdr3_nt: TGCGCCAGCAGCTTGAATGCAGGGAAGGATTCACCCCTCCACTTT
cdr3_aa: CASSLNAGKDSPLHF

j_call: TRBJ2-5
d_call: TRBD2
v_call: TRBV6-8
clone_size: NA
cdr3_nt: TGTGCCAGCCGTAGCGGGAGGGTTTCAGCAGAGACCCAGTACTTC
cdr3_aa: CASRSGRVSAETQYF

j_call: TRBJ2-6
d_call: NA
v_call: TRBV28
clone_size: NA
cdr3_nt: TGTGCCAGCAAAAGGGATCTCACTGGGGCCAACGTCCTGACTTTC
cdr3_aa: CASKRDLTGANVLTF

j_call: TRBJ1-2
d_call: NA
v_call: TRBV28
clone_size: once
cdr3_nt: TGTGCCAGCTTCGACATGAGGCGGCAAGCTAACTATGGCTACACCTTC
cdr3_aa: CASFDMRRQANYGYTF

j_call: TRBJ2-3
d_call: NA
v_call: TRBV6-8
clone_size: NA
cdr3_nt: TGTGCCAGCAGTTACGGTAGGGGGTTGAGTACAGATACGCAGTATTTT
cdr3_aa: CASSYGRGLSTDTQYF

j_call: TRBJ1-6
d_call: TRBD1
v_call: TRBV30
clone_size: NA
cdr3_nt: TGTGCCTGGAGTGTACAGGGGAGCTCCTATAATTCACCCCTCCACTTT
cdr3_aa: CAWSVQGSSYNSPLHF

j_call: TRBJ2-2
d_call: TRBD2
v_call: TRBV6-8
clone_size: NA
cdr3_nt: TGTGCCAGCAGTTACATTAGCGGGAGGGCCGTCACCGGGGAGCTGTTTTTT
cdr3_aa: CASSYISGRAVTGELFF

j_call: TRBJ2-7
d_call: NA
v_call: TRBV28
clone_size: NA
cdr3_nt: TGTGCCAGCATAACCGGGACTCAAGCCTACGAGCAGTACTTC
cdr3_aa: CASITGTQAYEQYF

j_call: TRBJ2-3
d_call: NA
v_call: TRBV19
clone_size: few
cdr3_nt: TGTGCCAGTACCCTTGGGGCGGGGAGTAGCACAGATACGCAGTATTTT
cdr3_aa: CASTLGAGSSTDTQYF

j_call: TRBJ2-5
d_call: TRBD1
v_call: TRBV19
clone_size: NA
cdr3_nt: TGTGCCAGTCGTAGACAGGGTAACGAGCAGACCCAGTACTTC
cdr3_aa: CASRRQGNEQTQYF

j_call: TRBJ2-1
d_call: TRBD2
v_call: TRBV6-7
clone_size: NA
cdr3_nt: TGTGCCAGCAGGCTACTAGCGGAGGGGGAATACAATGAGCAGTTCTTC
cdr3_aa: CASRLLAEGEYNEQFF

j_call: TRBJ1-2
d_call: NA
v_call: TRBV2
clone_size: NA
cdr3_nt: TGTGCCACTTCCAAATCGGTCAACTATGGCTACACCTTC
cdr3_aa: CATSKSVNYGYTF

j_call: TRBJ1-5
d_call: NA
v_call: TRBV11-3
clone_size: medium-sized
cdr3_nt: TGTGCCAGCAGCTCCGGGGGGGATCCAAGCAATCAGCCCCAGCATTTT
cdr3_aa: CASSSGGDPSNQPQHF

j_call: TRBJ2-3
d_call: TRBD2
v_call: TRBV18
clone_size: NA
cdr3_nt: TGTGCCAGCTCACCGACTAGCGGGAGACAGGATACGCAGTATTTT
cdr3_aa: CASSPTSGRQDTQYF

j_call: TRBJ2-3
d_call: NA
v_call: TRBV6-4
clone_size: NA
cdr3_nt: TGTGCCACCAAGACCAGTCACACACACGATACGCAGTATTTT
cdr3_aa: CATKTSHTHDTQYF

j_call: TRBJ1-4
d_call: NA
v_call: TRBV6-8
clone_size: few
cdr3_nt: TGTGCCATCAGTGGATCTCGACCCGGGGAATCTGAAAAACTGTTTTTT
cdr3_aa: CAISGSRPGESEKLFF

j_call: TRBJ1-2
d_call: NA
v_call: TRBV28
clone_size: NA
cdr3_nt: TGTGCCAGCACCAATGGGGTGAGGAATGGCTACACCTTC
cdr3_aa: CASTNGVRNGYTF